This T cell receptor beta chain was sequenced for a study of regulatory T cells in long-lasting Graves disease. Researchers made TCR beta libraries by using iRepertoire HTBI primers and running Arm-PCR on CDR3 regions. Methods used by the authors: Detected in the samples were around 59 TRBV and more than 11 TRBJ segments. TCRdb re-called the multiplex PCR reads through MiXCR, storing one row per CDR3 protein. TCRdb's processing, not the study's, gives the V and J calls here. The repertoire consists of roughly 250,000 distinct CDR3 sequences, with 15% to 20% occurring once and the leading ten covering around 13%. Time point here: newly diagnosed GD, antithyroid drugs for less than 3 months. PBMCs were the source of the RNA used for TCR sequencing. Staff took around 9.7 milliliters of peripheral blood and put it into EDTA tubes. V gave up 3 bases and J gave up 3 bases, with 11 bases separating them. The CDR3 totals 14 residues.

This clonotype occurred many times. This sample also belongs to another study, concerning T cells in Graves' hyperthyroidism and ophthalmopathy.

The receptor was isolated from a woman in her 30s with Graves disease. The sample consisted of peripheral blood mononuclear cells (PBMCs), taken at new diagnosis, from a patient treated with antithyroid drugs. This sequence joins TRBV12-3 or TRBV12-4 and TRBJ1-2, with D possibly matching TRBD1 (5 bases). CDR3 sequence: CASSFSGGHYGYTF. DNA for the CDR3: TGTGCCAGCAGTTTTTCGGGGGGACACTATGGCTACACCTTC.